This T cell receptor (beta chain) was recovered during a study of CD8 T cells in ankylosing spondylitis. This clonotype showed up just a few times. TCRdb re-derived calls from the 5' RACE reads in MiXCR, one entry per CDR3 protein. The sample includes approximately 240,000 distinct CDR3 sequences, roughly 25% of them seen just once. V was pared by 2 bases and J by 3 bases, with 8 bases between. Germline V gene data show CDR1 as KGHSY and CDR2 as FQNENV. This CDR3 has 13 amino acids. This rearrangement joins TRBV16 to TRBJ2-7; D ambiguous. This TCR derives from a male donor with ankylosing spondylitis or in good health (not recorded which). Sequencing was done on a sample of blood, either unsorted or a sorted T cell fraction (not recorded which). The chain's CDR3 is CASSQDFHYEQYF. The CDR3 DNA reads as TGTGCCAGCAGCCAAGACTTTCACTACGAGCAGTACTTC.